Below, 11 T cell receptor beta chains from the same sample are listed, as sequenced in a study of blood T cell repertoires in COVID-19. Assay: immunoSEQ multiplex PCR; the TCRdb copy retains only in-frame clones and omits some. The sample shows about 260,000 clones, over 75% of them seen only once. Sample: peripheral blood. The receptors shown here come from a human donor in a cohort sampled during active COVID-19.

The chain employs TRBV11-2 and TRBJ2-3; TRBD2 aligns across 14 bases. Germline V gene sequence: CDR1 SGHAT, CDR2 FQNNGV. This CDR3 has 18 residues. Trimming cost V 5 bases and J 0 bases; bases outside gene matches: 7. The CDR3 loop reads CASSTGTSGSGSTDTQYF. Here the CDR3 DNA reads TGTGCCAGCAGCACCGGGACTAGCGGGAGTGGAAGCACAGATACGCAGTATTTT.

The gene calls are TRBV14 and TRBJ2-5, with 7 nucleotides matching TRBD2. Germline V CDR1 and CDR2: SGHDN, FVKESK. The CDR3 consists of 15 residues. J was trimmed by 2 bases and V by 0 bases; bases with no gene match: 3. The CDR3 protein is CASSQDRGGQETQYF. Written as DNA, the CDR3 is TGTGCCAGCAGCCAAGATAGGGGAGGGCAAGAGACCCAGTACTTC.

This clone was detected many times. The chain links TRBV29-1 to TRBJ2-1; 7 bases fit TRBD2. V lost 5 bases and J lost 6; bases outside the gene matches: 10. The CDR3 is 14 amino acids. The germline V gene has CDR1 SQVTM and CDR2 ANQGSEA. DNA for the CDR3: TGCAGCGTTCGGCGGTCGGGAGGTCCCAATGAGCAGTTCTTC. It yields the protein CSVRRSGGPNEQFF.

Written as DNA, the CDR3 is TGCGCCAGCAGTAGTTCAGGGTCTGGGGCCAACGTCCTGACTTTC. Amino acid sequence: CASSSSGSGANVLTF. The chain links TRBV5-1 to TRBJ2-6, with D perhaps TRBD1 (5 bases). CDR1 SGHRS and CDR2 YFSETQ come from the germline V gene. The CDR3 loop spans 15 amino acids. V lost 5 bases, J lost 1 base, and 10 bases lay in between.

The chain's CDR3 is CASSRGVDYGYTF. The CDR3 region has the DNA TGTGCCAGCAGTCGAGGAGTGGACTATGGCTACACCTTC. V gene TRBV12-3 or TRBV12-4 combines with J gene TRBJ1-2; D is ambiguous. CDR3 length equals 13 residues. V shed 5 bases and J shed 3 bases, with 10 bases lying between them.

The V gene is TRBV10-3, the J gene TRBJ1-6, with D perhaps matching TRBD1 (6 bases). The germline CDR1 and CDR2 sequences are ENHRY and SYGVKD. This CDR3 has 13 residues. V dropped 7 bases and J dropped 13 bases, with 17 bases sitting between them. DNA of the CDR3: TGTGCCATCAAGGCTTTAATGGGACACCCCCTCCACTTT. This codes for CAIKALMGHPLHF.

The chain couples TRBV19 to TRBJ1-5; D possibly corresponds to TRBD1 (5 bases). This CDR3 has 16 amino acids. In germline, CDR1 is LNHDA, CDR2 SQIVND (reference sequence). V gave up 10 bases and J gave up 0 bases, with 19 bases separating them. Here the CDR3 DNA reads TGTGCCACCCGATCGGGGGAAGGGTATAGCAATCAGCCCCAGCATTTT. Translation: CATRSGEGYSNQPQHF.

The chain combines TRBV5-8 with TRBJ2-2, with TRBD1 matching over 10 bases. The germline gives CDR1 SGHTS, CDR2 YDEGEE. V lost 4 bases and J lost 6; bases outside the gene matches: 6. This CDR3 is 15 amino acids long. In nucleotides, the CDR3 is TGTGCCAGCAGCGAGGGGACAGGGGTGGCCGGGGAGCTGTTTTTT. It codes for CASSEGTGVAGELFF.

The chain is built from TRBV19 and TRBJ2-3; 14 positions agree with TRBD2. This CDR3 region has 15 residues. In germline, CDR1 is LNHDA, CDR2 SQIVND (reference sequence). V lost 3 bases to trimming and J lost 4 bases; unmatched junction nucleotides: 0. The CDR3 DNA is TGTGCCAGTAGTATGACTAGCGGGAGGGCAGATACGCAGTATTTT. This sequence encodes CASSMTSGRADTQYF.

The chain is built from TRBV18 and TRBJ2-5, with 12 bases aligning to TRBD1. This CDR3 has 15 residues. V lost 3 bases and J lost 4; bases outside the gene matches: 3. Germline CDR1 is KGHSH and CDR2 is LQKENI. The CDR3 region is CASSPRDRGRETQYF. CDR3 nucleotides: TGTGCCAGCTCACCGCGGGACAGGGGGCGAGAGACCCAGTACTTC. The full variable domain, in which reference TRBV18 and TRBJ2-5 provide the parts outside the CDR3, is NAGVMQNPRHLVRRRGQEARLRCSPMKGHSHVYWYRQLPEEGLKFMVYLQKENIIDESGMPKERFSAEFPKEGPSILRIQQVVRGDSAAYFCASSPRDRGRETQYFGPGTRLLVL.

This clone was seen once. The chain is built from TRBV7-9 and TRBJ1-2; 8 nucleotides line up with TRBD1. In germline, CDR1 is SEHNR, CDR2 FQNEAQ (reference sequence). The ends lost 5 bases at V and 8 bases at J; junction bases unmatched: 10. There are 14 residues in the CDR3. The CDR3 region has the DNA TGTGCCAGCAGCCTTGGACAGGGAGGTGGGGGCTACACCTTC. Translation gives CASSLGQGGGGYTF.